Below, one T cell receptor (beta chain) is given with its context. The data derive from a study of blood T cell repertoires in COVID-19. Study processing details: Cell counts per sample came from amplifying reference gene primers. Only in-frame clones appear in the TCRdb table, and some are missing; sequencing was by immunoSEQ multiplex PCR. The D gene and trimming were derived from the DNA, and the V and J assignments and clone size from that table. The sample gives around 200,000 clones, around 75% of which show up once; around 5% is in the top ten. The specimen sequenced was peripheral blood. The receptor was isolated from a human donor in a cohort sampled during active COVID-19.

The CDR3 region is CASTFREELFF. CDR3 nucleotide sequence: TGTGCCAGCACCTTCCGGGAGGAACTGTTTTTT. The rearrangement uses TRBV28 and TRBJ1-4; D not certain. The CDR3 contains 11 residues. Trimming left V 7 bases short and J 12 bases short, with 12 bases between. Germline assignment: CDR1 MDHEN and CDR2 SYDVKM.